A selection of T cell receptor beta chains follows, all from one sample in a study of blood T cell repertoires in COVID-19. The method was immunoSEQ multiplex PCR; TCRdb's version includes in-frame clones alone and lacks a portion of them. The repertoire includes around 260,000 clones, about four fifths of them detected once, and approximately 15% sits in the top ten. Sequencing was done on a sample of peripheral blood. The receptors come from a person aged 70 to 85 with COVID-19, enrolled during active disease. Each CDR3 is given with its conserved first and last residue. Each record gives: clone size, CDR3 length, D gene, V gene, J gene, CDR3 protein, CDR3 DNA. D genes are given only for firm matches. Clone size appears in some rows only: once, few, many, or a class for an expanded clone.

NA	15	TRBD1	TRBV30	TRBJ1-5	CAWSRPGGSNQPQHF	TGTGCCTGGAGTCGACCAGGGGGCTCCAATCAGCCCCAGCATTTT
NA	14	NA	TRBV12-5	TRBJ2-1	CASALGAARYEQFF	TGTGCTAGTGCCTTAGGGGCCGCGCGATATGAGCAGTTCTTC
NA	15	NA	TRBV5-6	TRBJ2-5	CASSFGPSRQETQYF	TGTGCCAGCAGCTTTGGGCCTAGCAGACAAGAGACCCAGTACTTC
many	15	NA	TRBV19	TRBJ2-6	CASSADRTGANVLTF	TGTGCCAGTAGTGCAGACAGGACAGGGGCCAACGTCCTGACTTTC
NA	13	NA	TRBV2	TRBJ1-4	CASSELRNEKLFF	TGTGCCAGCAGTGAATTGAGAAATGAAAAACTGTTTTTT
few	15	NA	TRBV6-6	TRBJ2-7	CASSYSAGVDNEQYF	TGTGCCAGCAGTTACTCAGCAGGGGTTGATAACGAGCAGTACTTC
NA	17	TRBD2	TRBV3-1/TRBV3-2	TRBJ2-3	CASSQGGLAGGTDTQYF	TGTGCCAGCAGCCAAGGAGGACTAGCGGGAGGAACAGATACGCAGTATTTT
NA	15	TRBD1	TRBV7-2	TRBJ1-4	CASSLGGQPNEKLFF	TGTGCCAGCAGCTTAGGGGGACAGCCAAATGAAAAACTGTTTTTT
NA	16	NA	TRBV6-2/TRBV6-3	TRBJ2-7	CASSYSSARITYEQYF	TGTGCCAGCAGTTACTCTAGCGCCAGGATAACCTACGAGCAGTACTTC
many	15	TRBD2	TRBV14	TRBJ2-1	CASSQGLAGGTEQFF	TGTGCCAGCAGCCAAGGACTAGCGGGGGGAACTGAGCAGTTCTTC
NA	15	NA	TRBV7-2	TRBJ2-2	CASSFRQGGTGELFF	TGTGCCAGCAGCTTCCGACAGGGAGGCACCGGGGAGCTGTTTTTT
once	16	TRBD1	TRBV7-3	TRBJ2-1	CASSFSQGAVWNEQFF	TGTGCCAGCAGCTTCTCACAGGGGGCGGTATGGAATGAGCAGTTCTTC
NA	16	TRBD2	TRBV5-1	TRBJ2-7	CASSSLAGWTSYEQYF	TGCGCCAGCAGCTCGCTAGCGGGCTGGACATCCTACGAGCAGTACTTC
NA	15	NA	TRBV7-2	TRBJ2-7	CASSQPPRFGYEQYF	TGTGCCAGCAGCCAACCCCCCAGGTTTGGTTACGAGCAGTACTTC
NA	12	NA	TRBV3-1/TRBV3-2	TRBJ1-1	CASIGGGPEAFF	TGTGCCAGCATTGGGGGGGGCCCTGAAGCTTTCTTT
NA	16	TRBD1	TRBV24-1	TRBJ2-1	CATSDPGGQEYNEQFF	TGTGCCACCAGTGACCCCGGGGGACAGGAATACAATGAGCAGTTCTTC
NA	15	TRBD1	TRBV7-6	TRBJ2-5	CASSPRTGDQETQYF	TGTGCCAGCAGCCCACGGACAGGGGACCAAGAGACCCAGTACTTC
NA	12	NA	TRBV28	TRBJ1-1	CASSSPATEAFF	TGTGCCAGCAGTTCGCCTGCGACTGAAGCTTTCTTT
NA	13	NA	TRBV5-1	TRBJ1-6	CASSAQPNSPLHF	TGCGCCAGCAGCGCACAGCCTAATTCACCCCTCCACTTT
NA	14	NA	TRBV18	TRBJ2-2	CASSPERNTGELFF	TGTGCCAGCTCACCAGAGAGGAACACCGGGGAGCTGTTTTTT
NA	14	NA	TRBV5-5	TRBJ2-5	CASSRSARGETQYF	TGTGCCAGCAGCCGCTCGGCCAGGGGTGAGACCCAGTACTTC
NA	13	NA	TRBV19	TRBJ2-2	CASTRAGTGELFF	TGTGCCAGTACCAGGGCCGGCACCGGGGAGCTGTTTTTT
NA	13	NA	TRBV6-2/TRBV6-3	TRBJ1-2	CASSYSGSYGYTF	TGTGCCAGCAGTTACTCTGGGAGTTATGGCTACACCTTC
NA	14	TRBD1	TRBV18	TRBJ2-1	CASTTADRAYEQFF	TGTGCCAGCACGACGGCGGACAGGGCCTATGAGCAGTTCTTC
NA	15	NA	TRBV5-6	TRBJ2-1	CASSFLVSRGNEQFF	TGTGCCAGCAGCTTTCTGGTCTCTCGGGGCAATGAGCAGTTCTTC
NA	16	TRBD2	TRBV7-2	TRBJ2-2	CASSSQKGLFSGELFF	TGTGCCAGCAGCTCTCAAAAGGGACTATTCTCCGGGGAGCTGTTTTTT
NA	15	NA	TRBV19	TRBJ1-5	CASSRLGDSNQPQHF	TGTGCCAGTAGTAGGCTCGGGGATAGCAATCAGCCCCAGCATTTT
NA	15	TRBD2	TRBV20-1	TRBJ2-5	CSASALAGRQETQYF	TGCAGTGCTAGTGCCCTAGCGGGGCGGCAAGAGACCCAGTACTTC
NA	14	TRBD1	TRBV6-5	TRBJ1-5	CATSQGWSNQPQHF	TGTGCCACCTCACAGGGGTGGAGCAATCAGCCCCAGCATTTT
NA	15	NA	TRBV19	TRBJ1-5	CASSSPAASNQPQHF	TGTGCCAGTAGTAGCCCCGCGGCCAGCAATCAGCCCCAGCATTTT
NA	15	TRBD2	TRBV5-1	TRBJ2-3	CASSLTGGLPDTQYF	TGCGCCAGCAGCTTGACGGGAGGTCTGCCAGATACGCAGTATTTT
NA	14	NA	TRBV6-2/TRBV6-3	TRBJ2-7	CASSPGLHSYEQYF	TGTGCCAGCAGTCCGGGACTCCACTCCTACGAGCAGTACTTC
NA	12	NA	TRBV5-1	TRBJ1-2	CASSYGIYGYTF	TGCGCCAGCAGCTACGGTATCTATGGCTACACCTTC
once	18	TRBD2	TRBV4-3	TRBJ2-2	CASSQDRASGRLAGELFF	TGCGCCAGCAGCCAAGATCGGGCTAGCGGGAGGTTGGCCGGGGAGCTGTTTTTT
few	14	TRBD1	TRBV7-2	TRBJ2-3	CASRPTGEADTQYF	TGTGCCAGCAGACCGACAGGGGAGGCAGATACGCAGTATTTT
NA	16	TRBD2	TRBV7-2	TRBJ2-1	CASSLGGGVPYNEQFF	TGTGCCAGCAGCTTGGGCGGGGGGGTGCCCTACAATGAGCAGTTCTTC
NA	13	NA	TRBV29-1	TRBJ1-2	CSVGAGRDYGYTF	TGCAGCGTTGGAGCTGGGCGCGACTATGGCTACACCTTC
NA	16	TRBD1	TRBV15	TRBJ1-1	CATGTGAYGRGTEAFF	TGTGCCACAGGGACAGGGGCCTACGGTCGAGGCACTGAAGCTTTCTTT
NA	15	NA	TRBV5-4	TRBJ2-7	CASSLSRGPTYEQYF	TGTGCCAGCAGCTTGAGCAGGGGCCCAACCTACGAGCAGTACTTC
once	16	TRBD2	TRBV29-1	TRBJ2-3	CSVGLAGQRGTDTQYF	TGCAGCGTGGGACTAGCGGGCCAGCGGGGCACAGATACGCAGTATTTT
NA	15	NA	TRBV9	TRBJ1-3	CASSVDRISGNTIYF	TGTGCCAGCAGCGTAGACAGAATCTCTGGAAACACCATATATTTT
NA	14	NA	TRBV28	TRBJ1-2	CASTNYRANYGYTF	TGTGCCAGCACCAACTACAGGGCTAACTATGGCTACACCTTC
many	14	TRBD1	TRBV18	TRBJ2-3	CASSRTGGTDTQYF	TGTGCCAGCTCCCGCACAGGGGGCACAGATACGCAGTATTTT
few	12	NA	TRBV5-6	TRBJ2-7	CASSLGGYEQYF	TGTGCCAGCAGCTTGGGCGGCTACGAGCAGTACTTC
NA	16	NA	TRBV19	TRBJ1-4	CASTTPAGDGREKLFF	TGTGCCAGTACCACTCCGGCGGGGGACGGGAGAGAAAAACTGTTTTTT
NA	13	NA	TRBV7-7	TRBJ2-3	CASSEGRGDTQYF	TGTGCCAGCAGCGAAGGCAGGGGAGATACGCAGTATTTT
NA	16	TRBD2	TRBV4-3	TRBJ2-1	CASSQGLAGGLNEQFF	TGCGCCAGCAGCCAAGGTTTAGCGGGAGGGCTCAATGAGCAGTTCTTC
NA	13	TRBD1	TRBV12-3/TRBV12-4	TRBJ2-7	CASSSPIGQDRYF	TGTGCCAGCAGTTCCCCGATAGGACAGGACCGGTACTTC
NA	14	TRBD1	TRBV19	TRBJ1-1	CASSNRQGYTEAFF	TGTGCCAGTAGTAATCGACAGGGGTACACTGAAGCTTTCTTT
few	15	TRBD1	TRBV19	TRBJ2-2	CASSILRGQTGELFF	TGTGCCAGTAGTATCTTAAGGGGGCAAACCGGGGAGCTGTTTTTT
NA	16	TRBD2	TRBV12-5	TRBJ2-1	CASGPSGLAGANEQFF	TGTGCTAGTGGTCCCTCGGGACTAGCGGGAGCCAATGAGCAGTTCTTC
NA	14	NA	TRBV15	TRBJ1-2	CATSRDEGYYGYTF	TGTGCCACCAGCAGAGATGAGGGTTACTATGGCTACACCTTC
once	15	NA	TRBV18	TRBJ1-4	CASSPGQGANEKLFF	TGTGCCAGCTCACCCGGACAAGGAGCTAATGAAAAACTGTTTTTT
NA	17	TRBD1	TRBV28	TRBJ1-2	CASRKQGTRGMSYGYTF	TGTGCCAGCAGGAAACAGGGGACGCGGGGAATGAGCTATGGCTACACCTTC
few	12	TRBD1	TRBV19	TRBJ1-1	CASGQGNTEAFF	TGTGCCAGTGGACAGGGAAACACTGAAGCTTTCTTT
NA	15	NA	TRBV27	TRBJ2-7	CASSPDWTEAYEQYF	TGTGCCAGCAGCCCCGACTGGACAGAAGCCTACGAGCAGTACTTC
NA	15	TRBD2	TRBV6-5	TRBJ2-7	CASRGLAGVLGEQYF	TGTGCCAGCAGGGGACTAGCGGGAGTTCTCGGCGAGCAGTACTTC
NA	13	NA	TRBV19	TRBJ2-7	CAASSSGSNEQYF	TGTGCCGCAAGTAGTTCGGGTTCCAACGAGCAGTACTTC
NA	15	TRBD2	TRBV19	TRBJ2-7	CASSGLAGASYEQYF	TGTGCCAGTAGTGGCTTAGCGGGAGCCTCCTACGAGCAGTACTTC